This TCR beta chain emerged from a study of blood T cells in healthy people across ages. The CDR3 is made up of 16 amino acids. Germline V gene data show CDR1 as SGHRS and CDR2 as YFSETQ. V shed 3 bases and J shed 0 bases, with 13 bases lying between them. A second PCR of 7 to 11 cycles used a sample-barcoded 5' primer and a J-beta primer mix. Each cDNA molecule was tagged by a template-switch adaptor with 12 random nucleotides. Every sample gave at least 3 million paired-end reads containing CDR3. TCRdb recomputed calls from the 5' RACE reads with MiXCR, one row per CDR3 protein. The sample consists of around 870,000 distinct CDR3 sequences, roughly 26% of them appearing once. No fewer than 6 micrograms of total RNA were isolated from every sample.

The material sequenced was blood. The chain recombines TRBV5-1 with TRBJ2-1; D ambiguous. The source of this sequence is a woman older than 75 in good health. The CDR3 region has the DNA TGCGCCAGCAGCTCGATTTTCCCGAGCTCCTACAATGAGCAGTTCTTC. It encodes CASSSIFPSSYNEQFF.